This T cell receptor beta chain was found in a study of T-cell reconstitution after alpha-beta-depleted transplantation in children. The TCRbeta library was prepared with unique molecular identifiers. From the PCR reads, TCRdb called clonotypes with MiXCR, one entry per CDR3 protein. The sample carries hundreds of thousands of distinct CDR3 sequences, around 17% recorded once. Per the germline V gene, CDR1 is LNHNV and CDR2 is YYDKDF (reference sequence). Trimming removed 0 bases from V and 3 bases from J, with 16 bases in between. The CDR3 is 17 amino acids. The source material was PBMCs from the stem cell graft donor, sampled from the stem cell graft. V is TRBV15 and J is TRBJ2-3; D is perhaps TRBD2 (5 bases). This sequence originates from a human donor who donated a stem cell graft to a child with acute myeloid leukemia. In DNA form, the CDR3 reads TGTGCCACCAGCAGAGAGGGTACGGGGTTGGGTACAGATACGCAGTATTTT. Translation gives CATSREGTGLGTDTQYF.